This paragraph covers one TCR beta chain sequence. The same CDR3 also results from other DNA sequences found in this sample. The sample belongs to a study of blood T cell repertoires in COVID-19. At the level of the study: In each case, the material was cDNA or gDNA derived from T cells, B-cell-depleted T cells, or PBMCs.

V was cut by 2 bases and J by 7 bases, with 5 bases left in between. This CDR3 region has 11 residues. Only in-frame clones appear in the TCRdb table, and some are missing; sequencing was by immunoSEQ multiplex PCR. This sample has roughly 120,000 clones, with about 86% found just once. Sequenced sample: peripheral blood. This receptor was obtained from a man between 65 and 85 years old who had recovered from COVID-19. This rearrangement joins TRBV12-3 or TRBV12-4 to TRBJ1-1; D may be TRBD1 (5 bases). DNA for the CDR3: TGTGCCAGCAGTTTAAGGGGTGAAGCTTTCTTT. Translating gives CASSLRGEAFF.